Following are 19 T cell receptor beta chains from one sample sequenced in a study of T cell repertoires in ileal Crohn's disease. Some clones are missing from TCRdb's copy, which holds only in-frame ones; the method was immunoSEQ multiplex PCR. The profile shows approximately 5,000 clones, roughly 81% of them singletons. The sequenced sample consisted of ileal tissue. Receptors originate from an adult with Crohn's disease.

J is TRBJ1-1 and V is TRBV10-2; the D gene is possibly TRBD1 (5 bases). The V gene lost 8 bases and the J gene lost 4 bases, with 14 bases spanning the gap. This CDR3 has 13 residues. Looked up from germline, CDR1 is WSHSY and CDR2 is SAAADI. The CDR3 is CASLREGSTEAFF. The CDR3 coding sequence is TGCGCCAGCCTAAGGGAGGGGTCCACTGAAGCTTTCTTT.

This clone was seen only a few times. This sample includes further DNA sequences coding for the same CDR3. This chain joins TRBV6-5 and TRBJ2-7, with 7 bases lining up with TRBD2. Losses at the gene ends were 2 bases for V and 3 bases for J; bases not matched to a gene: 4. The CDR3 is 14 amino acids. Germline CDR1 reads MNHEY; CDR2 reads SVGAGI. CDR3 sequence reads: CASSYREGYYEQYF. CDR3 in DNA: TGTGCCAGCAGTTACAGGGAGGGATACTACGAGCAGTACTTC.

This chain joins TRBV19 and TRBJ2-1; D unclear. V lost 3 bases and J 7 bases, leaving 7 bases between the germline ends. The V gene's germline CDR1 is LNHDA and CDR2 SQIVND (reference sequence). This CDR3 comprises 12 residues. This CDR3 is CASSIRYNEQFF. CDR3 DNA: TGTGCCAGTAGTATCAGGTATAATGAGCAGTTCTTC.

The chain recombines TRBV18 with TRBJ1-5; D is uncertain. The CDR3 sequence is 13 residues long. CDR1 is KGHSH and CDR2 is LQKENI in the germline V gene. The V gene lost 4 bases and the J gene lost 5 bases, with 9 bases spanning the gap. The chain's CDR3 is CASSLLEDQPQHF. The CDR3 DNA reads TGTGCCAGCTCACTCCTAGAGGATCAGCCCCAGCATTTT. The complete variable domain, with remaining parts taken from reference TRBV18 and TRBJ1-5, reads NAGVMQNPRHLVRRRGQEARLRCSPMKGHSHVYWYRQLPEEGLKFMVYLQKENIIDESGMPKERFSAEFPKEGPSILRIQQVVRGDSAAYFCASSLLEDQPQHFGDGTRLSIL.

This clone was counted a single time. V usage is TRBV4-1 and J usage is TRBJ2-3, with TRBD2 as a possible D gene (6 bases). CDR3 length equals 15 residues. The V gene lost 0 bases and the J gene lost 0 bases, with 7 bases spanning the gap. From germline, CDR1 is MGHRA and CDR2 YSYEKL. DNA for the CDR3: TGCGCCAGCAGCCAAGACGGGGGTAGCACAGATACGCAGTATTTT. It codes for CASSQDGGSTDTQYF.

This chain links TRBV30 with TRBJ2-3; TRBD1 aligns across 7 bases. J lost 1 base, V lost 4 bases, and 5 bases had no gene match. This CDR3 has 14 amino acids. CDR1 and CDR2 (germline): GTSNPN, SVGIG (reference sequence). The CDR3 here is CAWTPQGGTDTQYF. CDR3 coding DNA: TGTGCCTGGACCCCCCAGGGGGGCACAGATACGCAGTATTTT.

V and J are TRBV19 and TRBJ1-1; 8 bases agree with TRBD1. This CDR3 contains 19 residues. V shed 4 bases and J 1 base; nucleotides not matched to a gene: 17. Germline CDR1 is LNHDA and CDR2 is SQIVND (reference sequence). CDR3 protein: CASSSRQGRGVRENTEAFF. The CDR3, as DNA: TGTGCCAGTAGTAGTCGACAGGGGAGGGGGGTGCGGGAGAACACTGAAGCTTTCTTT.

The chain recombines TRBV29-1 with TRBJ1-4; 7 nucleotides line up with TRBD1. Looked up from germline, CDR1 is SQVTM and CDR2 is ANQGSEA. V trimming: 4 bases; J trimming: 5 bases; junction bases outside the gene matches: 7. CDR3 size: 14 residues. As DNA, the CDR3 is TGCAGCGTTGCTAAGACAGGGCTAAATGAAAAACTGTTTTTT. This encodes CSVAKTGLNEKLFF.

The chain is built from TRBV30 and TRBJ1-1; D uncertain. V lost 8 bases to trimming and J lost 3 bases, with 16 bases between them. Germline V gene lookup returns CDR1 GTSNPN and CDR2 SVGIG (reference sequence). CDR3 length: 13 residues. CDR3 loop: CALSPLEDTEAFF. In DNA, the CDR3 is TGTGCCCTATCCCCCTTAGAGGACACTGAAGCTTTCTTT.

V gene TRBV6-1 combines with J gene TRBJ1-4, with a tentative D call TRBD1 (6 bases). Germline V lookup: CDR1 MNHNS, CDR2 SASEGT. V lost 2 bases and J lost 12, with 16 bases in between. This CDR3 comprises 14 residues. The CDR3 region is CASSENQGQTELFF. CDR3 coding DNA: TGTGCCAGCAGTGAAAATCAGGGACAAACTGAACTGTTTTTT.

This chain connects TRBV7-8 to TRBJ2-5, with D perhaps matching TRBD1 (5 bases). CDR1 is SGHVS, CDR2 FQNEAQ, per germline. Between the trimmed V and J ends, which lost 3 bases and 2 bases, there was a span of 16 bases. The CDR3 has 16 amino acids. This CDR3 is CASSFLGQTPQETQYF. The CDR3 DNA reads TGTGCCAGCAGCTTCTTGGGGCAGACTCCACAAGAGACCCAGTACTTC. Variable domain in full (rest from reference TRBV7-8 and TRBJ2-5): GAGVSQSPRYKVAKRGQDVALRCDPISGHVSLFWYQQALGQGPEFLTYFQNEAQLDKSGLPSDRFFAERPEGSVSTLKIQRTQQEDSAVYLCASSFLGQTPQETQYFGPGTRLLVL.

V usage is TRBV11-2 and J usage is TRBJ1-1; 7 bases match TRBD1. V trimming: 3 bases; J trimming: 8 bases; junction bases outside the gene matches: 6. The V gene's germline CDR1 is SGHAT and CDR2 FQNNGV. This CDR3 spans 13 amino acids. In DNA, the CDR3 is TGTGCCAGCAGCTTTAGGGACAGTGGGGAAGCTTTCTTT. It translates to CASSFRDSGEAFF. The whole variable domain, filled in from reference TRBV11-2 and TRBJ1-1, reads EAGVAQSPRYKIIEKRQSVAFWCNPISGHATLYWYQQILGQGPKLLIQFQNNGVVDDSQLPKDRFSAERLKGVDSTLKIQPAKLEDSAVYLCASSFRDSGEAFFGQGTRLTVV.

As regards this clone: Other DNA sequences from this sample encode an identical CDR3 as well. This sequence joins TRBV7-3 and TRBJ1-5; 7 bases align to TRBD1. This CDR3 comprises 13 residues. V gave up 4 bases and J gave up 5 bases; unmatched junction bases: 2. The germline V gene encodes CDR1 SGHTA and CDR2 FQGTGA. The CDR3 coding sequence is TGTGCCAGCAGCTGGGACAGAGATCAGCCCCAGCATTTT. This translates into CASSWDRDQPQHF.

By share of the sample, this clone is large. This chain joins TRBV19 and TRBJ1-2; possible D gene TRBD1, 6 bases. CDR1 and CDR2 from the germline V gene are LNHDA and SQIVND (reference sequence). V lost 5 bases to trimming and J lost 3 bases, with 10 bases between them. The CDR3 is 13 residues long. DNA of the CDR3: TGTGCCAGTAGTCGGGACAACTACTATGGCTACACCTTC. This sequence encodes CASSRDNYYGYTF.

The V call is TRBV5-1, the J call TRBJ1-2; the D is unclear. Trimming removed 6 bases at V and 7 bases at J, with 19 bases between. CDR1 and CDR2 (germline): SGHRS, YFSETQ. The CDR3 totals 14 residues. DNA for the CDR3: TGCGCCAGCATGGGGTCGGCGGCCCGGGGTGGCTACACCTTC. This encodes CASMGSAARGGYTF. The full variable domain, completed using reference TRBV5-1 and TRBJ1-2, is KAGVTQTPRYLIKTRGQQVTLSCSPISGHRSVSWYQQTPGQGLQFLFEYFSETQRNKGNFPGRFSGRQFSNSRSEMNVSTLELGDSALYLCASMGSAARGGYTFGSGTRLTVV.

V and J are TRBV10-3 and TRBJ2-1; 7 bases agree with TRBD2. The CDR3 length is 15 residues. Germline CDR1 ENHRY, CDR2 SYGVKD. The V gene end was trimmed by 6 bases and the J gene end by 7 bases; junction bases not matched to a gene: 12. The CDR3 DNA is TGTGCCATCAGGGGGGGGACTGACAGCCGGAATGAGCAGTTCTTC. As protein: CAIRGGTDSRNEQFF.

V usage is TRBV9 and J usage is TRBJ2-7, with TRBD2 matching 9 bases. Germline CDR1 and CDR2: SGDLS and YYNGEE. V was pared by 4 bases and J by 0 bases, with 14 bases of the junction left unmatched. The length of the CDR3 is 18 residues. The CDR3 here is CASSLMRGGAPPSYEQYF. CDR3 DNA: TGTGCCAGCAGCCTTATGCGGGGGGGAGCTCCCCCCTCCTACGAGCAGTACTTC.

The rearrangement links TRBV29-1 to TRBJ1-2, with a tentative D call TRBD1 (5 bases). The germline gives CDR1 SQVTM, CDR2 ANQGSEA. The CDR3 is 14 amino acids. V lost 3 bases to trimming and J lost 4 bases, with 15 bases between them. CDR3 in amino acids: CSVDGDLGGYGYTF. The CDR3 nucleotides are TGCAGCGTTGACGGGGACCTGGGAGGCTATGGCTACACCTTC.

The V and J genes are TRBV10-1 and TRBJ2-1; 7 positions agree with TRBD1. There are 18 residues in the CDR3. The junction had 14 bases not matched to a gene; V was cut back by 2 bases and J by 4 bases. CDR1 WNHNN and CDR2 SYGVQD come from the germline V gene (reference sequence). CDR3 nucleotides: TGCGCCAGCAGTGAGCGAACGACAGGGACATTCCTTTACAATGAGCAGTTCTTC. This encodes CASSERTTGTFLYNEQFF.